These 32 T cell receptor delta chains share one sample of origin, sequenced in a study of gamma-delta T cells after stem cell transplantation. TCRdb re-called the RT-PCR reads with CATT. Among about 2,900 delta-chain clones, around 3.6% were seen once, and the ten largest hold around 26%. Sequencing was carried out using gamma-delta T cells. These TCRs come from a human donor. It is not recorded whose cells these are; they may come from a transplant donor.

The J gene is TRDJ1, the V gene TRDV2, with TRDD3 matching 7 bases. CDR3 size: 17 residues. From germline, CDR1 is GEAIGNYY and CDR2 EKD. J gave up 0 bases and V 7 bases, and 16 bases lay outside the gene matches. CDR3 sequence reads: CACEPVLGSRYTDKLIF. The CDR3 DNA is TGTGCCTGCGAACCCGTACTGGGGAGTAGGTACACCGATAAACTCATCTTT.

V is TRDV2 and J is TRDJ1, with 11 bases lining up with TRDD3. Trimming at V came to 1 base and at J to 0 bases, leaving 9 bases not matched to a gene. The CDR3 length is 18 residues. CDR1 is GEAIGNYY and CDR2 is EKD in the germline V gene. This chain's CDR3 is CACDTLAGGYQYTDKLIF. The DNA for the CDR3 is TGTGCCTGTGACACTCTGGCTGGGGGATACCAGTACACCGATAAACTCATCTTT.

For this clone: A clone one base away is much larger, so this may be a read error. The chain employs TRDV2 and TRDJ3; 9 bases map to TRDD3. Germline V gene lookup returns CDR1 GEAIGNYY and CDR2 EKD. This CDR3 has 21 amino acids. The CDR3 DNA follows: TGTGCCTGTGACGCCGCCCGTACTGGGGGAGATACTTCCTGGGACACCCAACAGATGTTTTTC. Its translation is CACDAARTGGDTSWDTQQMFF.

Concerning this clone itself: The protein TCRdb gives is from a much larger clone and does not agree with this DNA's translation at residue 5, likely a read error; the protein shown here comes from the DNA. This chain uses TRDV2 with TRDJ1, with 10 positions matching TRDD3. Trimming took 5 bases from V and 0 from J; bases not matched to a gene: 8. Germline loops: CDR1 GEAIGNYY, CDR2 EKD. The CDR3 runs to 16 residues. The CDR3 DNA reads as TGTGCCTGTGCCGCCCTTACTGGGGGATACACCGATAAACTCATCTTT. It translates to CACAALTGGYTDKLIF.

To note about this clone: The protein in TCRdb stems from a much larger clone and differs at residue 19 from this DNA's translation, likely a read error; here the protein is translated from the DNA. The V gene is TRDV2, the J gene TRDJ1; 12 nucleotides agree with TRDD3. The germline V gene encodes CDR1 GEAIGNYY and CDR2 EKD. CDR3 length: 20 residues. The CDR3 loop is CACDHVLGDTRPTNTDKLTF. The CDR3 DNA is TGTGCCTGTGACCACGTACTGGGGGATACCCGCCCAACTAACACCGATAAACTCACCTTT.

A word on this clone: The protein in TCRdb stems from a much larger clone and differs at residue 13 from this DNA's translation, likely a read error; here the protein is translated from the DNA. The chain links TRDV2 to TRDJ2; TRDD3 might be the D (6 bases). Germline V CDR1 and CDR2: GEAIGNYY, EKD. CDR3 length equals 18 residues. The CDR3 reads CACDTVGGGLALAAQLFF. The CDR3 region has the DNA TGTGCCTGTGACACTGTTGGTGGGGGCCTAGCTTTGGCAGCACAACTCTTCTTT.

This clone was detected only a few times. This could be a read error, since a much larger clone is one nucleotide away. Other DNA sequences in this sample translate to the same CDR3. V usage is TRDV2 and J usage is TRDJ1, with TRDD3 identical over 8 bases. V lost 3 bases and J lost 5; bases outside the gene matches: 13. CDR3 length equals 16 residues. Germline V gene lookup returns CDR1 GEAIGNYY and CDR2 EKD. CDR3 in DNA: TGTGCCTGTGACCCCGTACTGGGGGTGCCCAAGGATAAACTCATCTTT. The encoded protein is CACDPVLGVPKDKLIF.

This clone occurred a few times. A read error is the likely source, as a far larger clone sits one nucleotide away. Other DNA sequences in this specimen translate into the identical CDR3. This chain links TRDV2 with TRDJ2; 8 bases are shared with TRDD3. The CDR3 has 15 amino acids. Germline V gene sequence: CDR1 GEAIGNYY, CDR2 EKD. This chain's CDR3 is CACDSVLGGSAQLFF. The CDR3 coding sequence is TGTGCCTGTGACTCCGTACTGGGGGGGTCAGCGCAACTCTTCTTT.

This clone was seen only a few times. The V call is TRDV2, the J call TRDJ3; 8 positions match TRDD3. CDR1 is GEAIGNYY and CDR2 is EKD in the germline V gene. The CDR3 length is 18 residues. V lost 3 bases, J lost 2 bases, and 8 bases stayed unmatched. The CDR3 reads CACDVLGDTPWDTRQMFF. Here the CDR3 DNA reads TGTGCCTGTGACGTGCTGGGGGACACCCCCTGGGACACCCGACAGATGTTTTTC.

By share, this clone counts as medium-sized. The rearrangement links TRDV1 to TRDJ1, with 7 bases matching TRDD2. Germline values: CDR1 TSWWSYY, CDR2 QGS. The CDR3 covers 20 residues. The trim removed 3 bases at V and 0 bases at J, leaving 19 bases unmatched. The CDR3 here is CALGDLSHFPTGKYTDKLIF. The CDR3 nucleotides are TGTGCTCTTGGGGACCTCTCGCATTTTCCTACGGGCAAGTACACCGATAAACTCATCTTT.

Relative to its sample, this clone is medium-sized (0.01 to 0.1%). This chain uses TRDV2 with TRDJ3, with 11 bases lining up with TRDD3. CDR1 and CDR2 (germline): GEAIGNYY, EKD. Germline trimming cut 1 base from V and 0 bases from J; bases unmatched to any gene: 4. The length of the CDR3 is 19 residues. The CDR3 is CACDTGGYASSWDTRQMFF. The CDR3 bases are TGTGCCTGTGACACTGGGGGATACGCCAGCTCCTGGGACACCCGACAGATGTTTTTC.

A remark on this clone: The protein given by TCRdb reflects a much larger clone and differs at residue 3 from this DNA's translation, likely from a read error; the protein shown is the DNA's translation. V is TRDV2 and J is TRDJ1; no reliable D call. CDR3 length: 20 amino acids. Germline assignment: CDR1 GEAIGNYY and CDR2 EKD. CDR3 sequence: CARDTVGQNPDIKYTDKLIF. The CDR3 nucleotides read TGTGCCCGTGACACCGTCGGACAAAATCCAGATATCAAGTACACCGATAAACTCATCTTT.

Comment on this clone: For this DNA, TCRdb reports the protein of a much larger clone, which diverges at residue 7, most likely from a read error; the protein presented here is translated directly from the DNA. This chain joins TRDV2 and TRDJ1; a possible D gene is TRDD3 (5 bases). CDR3 length: 15 residues. Germline values: CDR1 GEAIGNYY, CDR2 EKD. V lost 3 bases, J lost 1 base, and 14 bases lay in between. The CDR3 here is CACDSLPGSTDKLIF. As DNA, the CDR3 is TGTGCCTGTGACTCGTTACCGGGATCCACCGATAAACTCATCTTT.

This clone was recorded a few times. The V and J genes are TRDV2 and TRDJ1, with 12 bases aligning to TRDD3. The CDR3 loop spans 17 amino acids. Germline loops: CDR1 GEAIGNYY, CDR2 EKD. V was clipped by 0 bases and J by 4 bases; unmatched bases: 8. CDR3 coding DNA: TGTGCCTGTGACACCGTGGACTGGGGGATACAGTTCGATAAACTCATCTTT. This gives the protein CACDTVDWGIQFDKLIF.

This clone was observed a handful of times. Possible read error: a much larger clone is one base away. This sample also contains other DNA sequences that code for the same CDR3. The chain has TRDV2 and TRDJ1; 12 nucleotides align to TRDD3. V was pared by 0 bases and J by 0 bases, with 10 bases of the junction left unmatched. Germline V gene lookup returns CDR1 GEAIGNYY and CDR2 EKD. There are 19 residues in the CDR3. The CDR3 here is CACDTVLSGGYEYTDKLIF. The CDR3 DNA sequence: TGTGCCTGTGACACCGTGCTGTCTGGGGGATACGAGTACACCGATAAACTCATCTTT.

In the case of this clone: Compared with germline, one end of the junction differs, possibly owing to a read error. This rearrangement joins TRDV2 to TRDJ1; TRDD3 matches at 8 bases. Germline V gene lookup returns CDR1 GEAIGNYY and CDR2 EKD. The CDR3 is 16 residues long. The CDR3 region has the DNA TGTGCCTGTGAAAATCTGGGGGACCGTCGCACCAATAAACTCATCTTT. Translating gives CACENLGDRRTNKLIF.

This clone is medium-sized in the sample. A read error is likely here: a far larger clone is one base away. The rearrangement joins TRDV2 to TRDJ1, with 12 bases fitting TRDD3. The trim removed 3 bases at V and 3 bases at J, leaving 7 bases unmatched. The CDR3 totals 16 residues. CDR1 GEAIGNYY and CDR2 EKD come from the germline V gene. The CDR3 here is CACDALTGGYSDKLIF. The CDR3 coding sequence is TGTGCCTGTGACGCACTTACTGGGGGATACTCCGATAAACTCATCTTT.

A few counts support this clone. This likely reflects a read error, since a far larger clone is one base away. Different DNA sequences within this sample yield the same CDR3. The chain carries TRDV2 and TRDJ1; TRDD3 aligns across 13 bases. CDR1 and CDR2 (germline): GEAIGNYY, EKD. The CDR3 runs 17 residues. Here the CDR3 reads CACDLLGDTPHTDKLIF. The DNA of the CDR3 is TGTGCCTGTGACTTACTGGGGGATACGCCACACACCGATAAACTCATTTTT.

As to this clone: This sequence may be a read error, since a much larger clone differs from it by one base. The chain has TRDV2 and TRDJ1, with TRDD3 identical over 7 bases. CDR1 is GEAIGNYY and CDR2 is EKD in the germline V gene. V gave up 0 bases and J gave up 0 bases; unmatched junction bases: 9. CDR3 length: 17 residues. The DNA of the CDR3 is TGTGCCTGTGACACCGGCTGGGGGGACGTCAACACCGATAAACTCATCTTT. As protein: CACDTGWGDVNTDKLIF.

This clone was counted between two and nine times. TCRdb's protein for this DNA is that of a much larger clone and differs from the translation at residue 14, likely a read error; the protein shown is the DNA translation. The chain links TRDV2 to TRDJ1; TRDD3 matches 11 bases. CDR1 and CDR2 (germline): GEAIGNYY, EKD. The CDR3 is 16 amino acids. The CDR3 sequence is CACEGLGDTPADKPIF. The CDR3, as DNA: TGTGCCTGTGAGGGTCTGGGGGATACCCCAGCCGATAAACCCATCTTT.

By sample share, this clone is large. Additional DNA sequences in this sample encode the identical CDR3. The rearrangement joins TRDV2 to TRDJ1; TRDD3 matches at 13 bases. V was pared by 2 bases and J by 2 bases, with 13 bases of the junction left unmatched. Germline V CDR1 and CDR2: GEAIGNYY, EKD. This CDR3 is built from 19 residues. The CDR3 region has the DNA TGTGCCTGTGACATACTACTGGGGGATACGCGAAGTCGGACCGATAAACTCATCTTT. This codes for CACDILLGDTRSRTDKLIF.

This clone turned up a few times. Just one base apart from a much larger clone, this may be a read error. This chain connects TRDV2 to TRDJ1; possible D gene TRDD3, 6 bases. Germline-derived CDR1 and CDR2 are GEAIGNYY and EKD. The CDR3 is made up of 17 amino acids. V was pared by 3 bases and J by 1 base, with 20 bases between. The chain's CDR3 is CACDQMGARLVTDKLIF. CDR3 sequence (DNA): TGTGCCTGTGACCAGATGGGGGCTAGATTGGTCACCGATAAACTCATCTTT.

The CDR3 DNA is TGTGCCTGTGACAATACTGGGGGATACGCCAGCTCCTGGGACACCCGACAGATGTTTTTC. Its translation: CACDNTGGYASSWDTRQMFF. The chain joins TRDV2 to TRDJ3, with 13 positions matching TRDD3. V was clipped by 2 bases and J by 0 bases; unmatched bases: 6. Per germline, CDR1 GEAIGNYY and CDR2 EKD. CDR3 length: 20 residues.

A few counts support this clone. A much larger clone sits a single nucleotide away, making a read error possible. Other DNA variants within this sample encode the same CDR3. J is TRDJ1 and V is TRDV2; TRDD3 matches 12 bases. In germline, CDR1 is GEAIGNYY, CDR2 EKD. CDR3 size: 19 residues. V lost 1 base and J lost 5; bases outside the gene matches: 16. The DNA for the CDR3 is TGTGCCTGTGACACGGTTTTGCGGACTGGGGGATACAGGACTGATAAACTCATCTTT. Residues: CACDTVLRTGGYRTDKLIF.

The DNA of the CDR3 is TGTGCCTGTGACACCGTCGGTGGGGGATGCAAGAACCGGGACACCCGACAGATGTTTTTC. Encoded protein: CACDTVGGGCKNRDTRQMFF. This chain links TRDV2 with TRDJ3; 8 nucleotides match TRDD3. From germline, CDR1 is GEAIGNYY and CDR2 EKD. This CDR3 has 20 amino acids. J gave up 5 bases and V 0 bases, and 14 bases lay outside the gene matches.

The chain carries TRDV2 and TRDJ3; 12 nucleotides line up with TRDD3. The CDR3 length is 19 residues. The V and J ends lost 3 bases and 0 bases, in that order; junction bases with no gene match: 5. Germline loops: CDR1 GEAIGNYY, CDR2 EKD. CDR3 protein: CACDLLGDTSSWDTRQMFF. The DNA for the CDR3 is TGTGCCTGTGACTTACTGGGGGATACTAGCTCCTGGGACACCCGACAGATGTTTTTC.

Comments on this clone: Other DNA sequences from this sample encode an identical CDR3 as well. The chain has TRDV2 and TRDJ1; maybe TRDD3 (5 bases). Germline V gene data show CDR1 as GEAIGNYY and CDR2 as EKD. CDR3 size: 17 residues. V was clipped by 0 bases and J by 0 bases, with 16 bases between them. CDR3 in amino acids: CACDTLMGTQNTDKLIF. CDR3 DNA: TGTGCCTGTGACACCTTAATGGGGACCCAGAACACCGATAAACTCATCTTT.

This clone has a handful of counts. This probably arose from a read error, given a far larger clone one base away. Other DNA sequences in the same sample also yield this CDR3. This chain joins TRDV2 and TRDJ1; 9 bases line up with TRDD3. This CDR3 has 18 residues. Per germline, CDR1 GEAIGNYY and CDR2 EKD. Written as DNA, the CDR3 is TGTGCCTGTGACAGACTAGGGACGGGGGATACCGGCACCGACAAACTCATCTTT. Protein sequence: CACDRLGTGDTGTDKLIF.

This clone was recorded a few times. The mismatch at residue 11 between this DNA's translation and the TCRdb protein of a much larger clone likely reflects a read error; the protein shown is translated from the DNA. In DNA form, the CDR3 reads TGTGCCTGTGACGAGGTACTGGGGGACAACGCCGATAAACTCATCTTT. Translation: CACDEVLGDNADKLIF. The chain is built from TRDV2 and TRDJ1, with TRDD3 matching over 9 bases. The germline V gene encodes CDR1 GEAIGNYY and CDR2 EKD. The CDR3 runs to 16 residues. V lost 3 bases and J lost 3; bases outside the gene matches: 10.

This clone came up a few times. CDR3 region: CALGDSTKGGEYTDKLIF. CDR3 in DNA: TGTGCTCTTGGGGACAGTACCAAGGGCGGGGAGTACACCGATAAACTCATCTTT. This chain links TRDV1 with TRDJ1; TRDD3 is a possible D gene (5 bases). CDR1 and CDR2 from the germline V gene are TSWWSYY and QGS. The CDR3 totals 18 residues. The ends were cut back, 3 bases at V and 0 bases at J, with 20 bases in the middle.

The gene calls are TRDV2 and TRDJ1; 8 nucleotides line up with TRDD3. V gave up 0 bases and J gave up 2 bases; unmatched junction bases: 10. In germline, CDR1 is GEAIGNYY, CDR2 EKD. The CDR3 length is 17 residues. CDR3 loop: CACDTLLGVPRTDKLIF. The DNA for the CDR3 is TGTGCCTGTGACACCCTACTGGGGGTCCCCAGAACCGATAAACTCATCTTT.

This clone was seen only a few times. TCRdb's protein for this DNA is that of a much larger clone and differs from the translation at residue 9, likely a read error; the protein shown is the DNA translation. This rearrangement joins TRDV2 to TRDJ1, with 7 bases that match TRDD3. Looked up from germline, CDR1 is GEAIGNYY and CDR2 is EKD. The CDR3 has 16 residues. The V segment lost 3 bases and the J segment 3 bases; nucleotides outside the gene matches: 12. The CDR3 sequence: CACDELTGEYSDKLIF. CDR3 DNA sequence: TGTGCCTGTGACGAACTTACTGGGGAATACTCCGATAAACTCATCTTT.